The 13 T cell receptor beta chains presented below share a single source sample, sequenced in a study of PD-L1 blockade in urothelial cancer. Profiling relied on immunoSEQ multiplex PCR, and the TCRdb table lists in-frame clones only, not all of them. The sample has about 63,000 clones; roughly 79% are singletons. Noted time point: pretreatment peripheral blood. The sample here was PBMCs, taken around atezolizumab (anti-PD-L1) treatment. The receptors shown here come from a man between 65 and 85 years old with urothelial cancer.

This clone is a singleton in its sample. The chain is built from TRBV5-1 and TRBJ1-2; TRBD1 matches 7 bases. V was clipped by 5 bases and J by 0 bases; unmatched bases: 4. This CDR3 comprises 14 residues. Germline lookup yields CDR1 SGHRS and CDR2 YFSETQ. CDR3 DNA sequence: TGCGCCAGCAGGGGGACAGCCTCTAACTATGGCTACACCTTC. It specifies CASRGTASNYGYTF.

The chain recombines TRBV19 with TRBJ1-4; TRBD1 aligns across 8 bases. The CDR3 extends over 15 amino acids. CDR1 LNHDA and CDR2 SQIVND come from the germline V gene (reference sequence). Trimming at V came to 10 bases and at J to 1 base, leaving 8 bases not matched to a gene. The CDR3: CATGQGRITNEKLFF. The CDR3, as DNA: TGTGCCACCGGACAGGGTAGGATAACTAATGAAAAACTGTTTTTT.

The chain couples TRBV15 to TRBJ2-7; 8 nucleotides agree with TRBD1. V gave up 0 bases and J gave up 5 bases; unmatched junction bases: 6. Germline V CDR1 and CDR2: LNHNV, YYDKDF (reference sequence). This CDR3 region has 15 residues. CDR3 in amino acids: CATSRDYNRGNEQYF. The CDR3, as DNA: TGTGCCACCAGCAGAGATTACAACAGGGGGAACGAGCAGTACTTC. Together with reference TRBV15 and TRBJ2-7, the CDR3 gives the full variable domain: DAMVIQNPRYQVTQFGKPVTLSCSQTLNHNVMYWYQQKSSQAPKLLFHYYDKDFNNEADTPDNFQSRRPNTSFCFLDIRSPGLGDTAMYLCATSRDYNRGNEQYFGPGTRLTVT.

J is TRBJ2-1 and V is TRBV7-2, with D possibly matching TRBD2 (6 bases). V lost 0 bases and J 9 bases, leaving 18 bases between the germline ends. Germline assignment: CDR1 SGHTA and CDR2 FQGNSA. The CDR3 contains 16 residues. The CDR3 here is CASSLASGSPASEQFF. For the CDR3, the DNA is TGTGCCAGCAGCTTAGCCAGCGGGTCCCCCGCGAGTGAGCAGTTCTTC. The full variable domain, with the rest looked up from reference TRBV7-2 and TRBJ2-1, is GAGVSQSPSNKVTEKGKDVELRCDPISGHTALYWYRQSLGQGLEFLIYFQGNSAPDKSGLPSDRFSAERTGGSVSTLTIQRTQQEDSAVYLCASSLASGSPASEQFFGPGTRLTVL.

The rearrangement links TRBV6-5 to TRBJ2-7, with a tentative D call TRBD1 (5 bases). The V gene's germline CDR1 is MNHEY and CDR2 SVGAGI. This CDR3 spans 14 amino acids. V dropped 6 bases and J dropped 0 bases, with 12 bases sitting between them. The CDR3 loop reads CASRKVDISYEQYF. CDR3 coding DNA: TGTGCCAGCAGAAAAGTGGACATCTCCTACGAGCAGTACTTC.

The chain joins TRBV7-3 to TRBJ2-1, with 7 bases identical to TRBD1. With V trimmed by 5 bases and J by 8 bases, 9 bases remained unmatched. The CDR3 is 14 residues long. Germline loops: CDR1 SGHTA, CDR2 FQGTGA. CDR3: CASSPRGGGYEQFF. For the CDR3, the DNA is TGTGCCAGCAGCCCCCGAGGGGGCGGATATGAGCAGTTCTTC.

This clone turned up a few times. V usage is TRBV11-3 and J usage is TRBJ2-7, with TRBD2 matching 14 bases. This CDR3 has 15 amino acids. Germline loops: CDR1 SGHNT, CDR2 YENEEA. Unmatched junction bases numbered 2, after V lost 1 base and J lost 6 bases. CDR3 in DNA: TGTGCCAGCAGCTTAGGGGGGACTAGCGGGAGCGAGCAGTACTTC. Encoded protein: CASSLGGTSGSEQYF. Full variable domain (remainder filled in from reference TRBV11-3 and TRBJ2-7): EAGVVQSPRYKIIEKKQPVAFWCNPISGHNTLYWYLQNLGQGPELLIRYENEEAVDDSQLPKDRFSAERLKGVDSTLKIQPAELGDSAVYLCASSLGGTSGSEQYFGPGTRLTVT.

The CDR3 DNA is TGCGCCAGCAGCCAAGTATGGCTCTCTGGAAACACCATATATTTT. It translates to CASSQVWLSGNTIYF. The chain employs TRBV4-3 and TRBJ1-3, with D hard to call. Germline CDR1 LGHNA, CDR2 YSLEER. Between the trimmed V and J ends, which lost 1 base and 0 bases, there was a span of 7 bases. This CDR3 spans 15 amino acids.

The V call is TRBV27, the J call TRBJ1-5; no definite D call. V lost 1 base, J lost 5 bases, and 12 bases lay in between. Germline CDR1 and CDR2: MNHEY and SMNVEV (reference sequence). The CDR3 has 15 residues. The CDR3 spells CASSLFADGDQPQHF. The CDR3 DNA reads TGTGCCAGCAGTTTATTTGCGGACGGGGATCAGCCCCAGCATTTT.

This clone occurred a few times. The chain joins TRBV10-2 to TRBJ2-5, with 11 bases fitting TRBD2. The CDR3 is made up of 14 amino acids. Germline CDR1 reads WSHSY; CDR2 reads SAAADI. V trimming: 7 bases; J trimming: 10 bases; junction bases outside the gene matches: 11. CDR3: CASNRPGTSGIQYF. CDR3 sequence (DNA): TGCGCCAGCAATCGCCCCGGGACTAGCGGTATCCAGTACTTC.

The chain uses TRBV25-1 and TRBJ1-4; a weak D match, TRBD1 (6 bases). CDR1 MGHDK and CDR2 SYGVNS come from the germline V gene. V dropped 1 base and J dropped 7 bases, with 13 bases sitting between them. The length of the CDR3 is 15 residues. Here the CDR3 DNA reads TGTGCCAGCAGTGAATCTGGGGGGGGCGGTGAAAAACTGTTTTTT. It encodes CASSESGGGGEKLFF. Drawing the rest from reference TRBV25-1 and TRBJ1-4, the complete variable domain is EADIYQTPRYLVIGTGKKITLECSQTMGHDKMYWYQQDPGMELHLIHYSYGVNSTEKGDLSSESTVSRIRTEHFPLTLESARPSHTSQYLCASSESGGGGEKLFFGSGTQLSVL.

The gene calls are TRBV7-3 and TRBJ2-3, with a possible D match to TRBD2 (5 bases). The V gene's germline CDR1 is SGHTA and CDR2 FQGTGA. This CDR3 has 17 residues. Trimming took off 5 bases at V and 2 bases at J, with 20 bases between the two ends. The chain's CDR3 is CASSPGGQDFVTDTQYF. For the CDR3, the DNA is TGTGCCAGCAGCCCTGGAGGCCAAGACTTTGTCACAGATACGCAGTATTTT.

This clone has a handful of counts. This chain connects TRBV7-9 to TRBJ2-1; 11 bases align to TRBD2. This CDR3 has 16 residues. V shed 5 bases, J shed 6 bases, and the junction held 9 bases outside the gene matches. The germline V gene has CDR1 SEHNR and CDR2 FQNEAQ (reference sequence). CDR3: CASSRPTSGSPNEQFF. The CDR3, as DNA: TGTGCCAGCAGCCGACCCACTAGCGGGAGCCCCAATGAGCAGTTCTTC.